Described below is a single T cell receptor beta chain sequence and its context. Its matching antigen is unknown. This sample stems from a study of CXCR3-negative and CXCR3-positive naive CD8 T cells. The CDR3 extends over 18 amino acids. CDR1 and CDR2 (germline): SEHNR, FQNEAQ (reference sequence). Study-wide results and limits: TRB CDR3 properties were used to infer TCR strength, and surface CD5 was comparable between naive subsets. Both of the naive subsets showed about the same high diversity, but memory CD8+ cells had much less. CXCR3-positive naive cells carried more hydrophobic TRB CDR3s than CXCR3-negative naive cells did. Comparison of naive CXCR3-negative and CXCR3-positive cells revealed similar TRBV-TRBJ usage, while memory cells differed.

Libraries of TRB cDNA were made by 5' RACE and carried UMIs. TCRdb re-analyzed the 5' RACE reads; it lists each CDR3 protein once, without DNA. The listing contains some 47,000 distinct CDR3 sequences. The V and J genes are TRBV7-9 and TRBJ2-2; the D call of TRBD1 rests on TCRdb alone, since no DNA is present to check it. The sample taken for sequencing was naive CXCR3+ CD8+ T cells from blood. Subset: CD45RO-CCR7+CD27+CD95- naive CD8+ T cells expressing CXCR3 (TNR3+). The sequence was obtained from a human donor in good health. Some clones in this sample may be carry-over from other donors' samples. CDR3 region: CASSRSWGGTANTGELFF.